Below, 25 T cell receptor beta chains from the same sample are listed, as sequenced in a study of response to subunit inactivated influenza vaccine. TCRdb fed the RT-PCR reads into MiXCR, producing one record per CDR3 protein. The sample includes around 570,000 distinct CDR3 sequences, approximately 7.1% of them seen just once. The sample was PBMCs from blood, taken less than 30 months after vaccination. The receptors here all came from a man aged 50-75 years who received an inactivated influenza vaccine.

The table lists this clonotype with a few counts. The genes are TRBV29-1 and TRBJ1-1, with TRBD1 identical over 7 bases. V shed 6 bases, J shed 0 bases, and the junction held 13 bases outside the gene matches. The CDR3 runs to 16 residues. Germline CDR1 reads SQVTM; CDR2 reads ANQGSEA. CDR3 nucleotide sequence: TGCAGCGTCCCACATCGGGACAGCCTTTTGAACACTGAAGCTTTCTTT. Translating gives CSVPHRDSLLNTEAFF.

This clonotype was detected only a few times. The genes are TRBV3-1 and TRBJ2-5; a possible D gene is TRBD2 (6 bases). This CDR3 has 16 amino acids. The V gene lost 1 base and the J gene lost 2 bases, with 14 bases spanning the gap. From germline, CDR1 is LGHDT and CDR2 YNNKEL (reference sequence). The CDR3 reads CASSQVWGDDQETQYF. CDR3 nucleotides: TGTGCCAGCAGCCAAGTTTGGGGGGACGATCAAGAGACCCAGTACTTC.

The chain is built from TRBV20-1 and TRBJ2-1; 8 nucleotides match TRBD2. CDR1 and CDR2 (germline): DFQATT, SNEGSKA (reference sequence). The V and J ends lost 1 base and 9 bases, in that order; junction bases with no gene match: 11. This CDR3 contains 15 residues. CDR3 coding DNA: TGCAGTGCTAGAGTCGGGAGGGCGCCTCGGAGTGAGCAGTTCTTC. This encodes CSARVGRAPRSEQFF.

This chain connects TRBV6-5 to TRBJ2-5, with D perhaps TRBD1 (6 bases). Germline lookup yields CDR1 MNHEY and CDR2 SVGAGI. Trimming took off 2 bases at V and 3 bases at J, with 13 bases between the two ends. This CDR3 has 15 amino acids. The CDR3 bases are TGTGCCAGCAGTTACCTCTACAGGGTGAAAGAGACCCAGTACTTC. It specifies CASSYLYRVKETQYF.

This clonotype was seen repeatedly, ten times or more. V usage is TRBV9 and J usage is TRBJ2-7; D gene unclear. The germline CDR1 and CDR2 sequences are SGDLS and YYNGEE. The CDR3 contains 13 residues. V was shortened by 2 bases and J by 3 bases, with 9 bases between the two germline ends. CDR3 sequence: CASSVTPHYEQYF. DNA of the CDR3: TGTGCCAGCAGCGTGACCCCGCACTACGAGCAGTACTTC.

This clonotype was picked up a small number of times. The rearrangement uses TRBV3-1 and TRBJ1-5; D not certain. CDR1 LGHDT and CDR2 YNNKEL come from the germline V gene (reference sequence). This CDR3 is built from 12 residues. V was shortened by 8 bases and J by 4 bases, with 9 bases between the two germline ends. In nucleotides, the CDR3 is TGTGCCAGCGGTGGGAGGAATCAGCCCCAGCATTTT. Its translation: CASGGRNQPQHF.

J is TRBJ2-1 and V is TRBV7-9; 7 bases map to TRBD2. The germline V gene has CDR1 SEHNR and CDR2 FQNEAQ (reference sequence). Germline trimming cut 4 bases from V and 5 bases from J; bases unmatched to any gene: 5. This CDR3 is 14 amino acids long. The CDR3 spells CASSSQRENNEQFF. The DNA of the CDR3 is TGTGCCAGCAGCTCACAGCGGGAAAACAATGAGCAGTTCTTC. Full variable domain (remainder filled in from reference TRBV7-9 and TRBJ2-1): DTGVSQNPRHKITKRGQNVTFRCDPISEHNRLYWYRQTLGQGPEFLTYFQNEAQLEKSRLLSDRFSAERPKGSFSTLEIQRTEQGDSAMYLCASSSQRENNEQFFGPGTRLTVL.

This clonotype has a count of ten or more. V gene TRBV29-1 combines with J gene TRBJ1-5; 7 bases match TRBD1. V lost 4 bases and J lost 4; bases outside the gene matches: 4. CDR3 size: 13 residues. CDR1 and CDR2 from the germline V gene are SQVTM and ANQGSEA. The DNA for the CDR3 is TGCAGCGTTGCACAGGGGCTAAATCAGCCCCAGCATTTT. Amino acid sequence: CSVAQGLNQPQHF.

This clonotype was observed a few times. This rearrangement joins TRBV6-5 to TRBJ1-5; D is unclear. Germline CDR1 and CDR2: MNHEY and SVGAGI. The V end was cut by 3 bases, the J end by 5 bases, with 14 bases between. The CDR3 covers 15 residues. CDR3 sequence reads: CASSYTSGPYQPQHF. DNA for the CDR3: TGTGCCAGCAGTTATACTTCCGGGCCCTATCAGCCCCAGCATTTT.

Many counts were recorded for this clonotype. V gene TRBV25-1 combines with J gene TRBJ1-3; D is unresolved. Deletions cut 4 bases from V and 2 bases from J, with 3 bases between. Per germline, CDR1 MGHDK and CDR2 SYGVNS. This CDR3 comprises 12 residues. The CDR3, as DNA: TGTGCCAGCAGTGGACCTGGAAACACCATATATTTT. Its translation: CASSGPGNTIYF.

This clonotype was recorded many times. The J gene is TRBJ2-2, the V gene TRBV24-1; possibly TRBD1 or TRBD2 for D (5 bases each). The CDR3 runs to 15 residues. Trimming cost V 4 bases and J 6 bases, with 14 bases left between them. CDR1 and CDR2 (germline): KGHDR, SFDVKD. For the CDR3, the DNA is TGTGCCACCAGTGAAGGGCGAGGGGCACCCGGGGAGCTGTTTTTT. The encoded protein is CATSEGRGAPGELFF.

The sample holds a few counts of this clonotype. The V call is TRBV12-3 or TRBV12-4, the J call TRBJ2-2, with 8 bases identical to TRBD2. Trimming removed 6 bases from V and 6 bases from J; junction bases left unmatched: 15. The CDR3 extends over 17 amino acids. The CDR3 coding sequence is TGTGCCAGCAGCCGCTCAAACTCCGGGACTAGTCCCGGGGAGCTGTTTTTT. Translating it yields CASSRSNSGTSPGELFF.

Written as DNA, the CDR3 is TGCGCCAGCAGCCCCACTAGCGCCCCTACCTACGAGCAGTACTTC. This codes for CASSPTSAPTYEQYF. The chain has TRBV5-1 and TRBJ2-7; 7 positions match TRBD2. Germline V gene lookup returns CDR1 SGHRS and CDR2 YFSETQ. The CDR3 length is 15 residues. V gave up 4 bases and J gave up 2 bases; unmatched junction bases: 9.

A few counts support this clonotype. The chain couples TRBV27 to TRBJ2-2, with 9 bases matching TRBD1. The CDR3 has 16 residues. Per the germline V gene, CDR1 is MNHEY and CDR2 is SMNVEV (reference sequence). Trimming cost V 3 bases and J 5 bases; bases outside gene matches: 7. The CDR3 DNA follows: TGTGCCAGCAGTTTTACAGGGGGCGTAGGGACCGGGGAGCTGTTTTTT. It specifies CASSFTGGVGTGELFF.

This clonotype was seen a few times. This chain joins TRBV10-3 and TRBJ2-1; 11 nucleotides match TRBD2. Germline lookup yields CDR1 ENHRY and CDR2 SYGVKD. The V and J ends lost 5 bases and 6 bases, in that order; junction bases with no gene match: 9. CDR3 length equals 16 residues. CDR3: CAISISGGAWINEQFF. The CDR3 coding sequence is TGTGCCATCAGTATTAGCGGGGGGGCCTGGATCAATGAGCAGTTCTTC.

The chain joins TRBV19 to TRBJ1-3; D is uncertain. V was clipped by 3 bases and J by 0 bases, with 9 bases between them. The CDR3 consists of 15 residues. Germline-derived CDR1 and CDR2 are LNHDA and SQIVND (reference sequence). The chain's CDR3 is CASSILAISGNTIYF. CDR3 bases: TGTGCCAGTAGTATCTTGGCAATCTCTGGAAACACCATATATTTT.

The table lists this clonotype with many counts. The chain has TRBV7-2 and TRBJ2-7; no firm D call. The CDR3 is 12 amino acids. V lost 1 base and J lost 4, with 5 bases in between. CDR1 and CDR2 (germline): SGHTA, FQGNSA. Written as DNA, the CDR3 is TGTGCCAGCAGCTTAGTCAGATACGAGCAGTACTTC. Translating it yields CASSLVRYEQYF.

The CDR3 DNA sequence: TGCAGTGCTAGAGATTTTAGGACCTACGAGCAGTACTTC. This encodes CSARDFRTYEQYF. The V call is TRBV20-1, the J call TRBJ2-7; D unclear. V lost 0 bases, J lost 2 bases, and 8 bases lay in between. Germline CDR1 DFQATT, CDR2 SNEGSKA (reference sequence). This CDR3 has 13 amino acids.

The sample holds many counts of this clonotype. The chain is built from TRBV29-1 and TRBJ2-1, with D perhaps TRBD1 or TRBD2 (5 bases each). Germline V gene sequence: CDR1 SQVTM, CDR2 ANQGSEA. The V end was cut by 1 base, the J end by 6 bases, with 13 bases between. This CDR3 spans 14 amino acids. The CDR3 region is CSVEGGRRTNEQFF. CDR3 DNA: TGCAGCGTTGAAGGGGGACGGAGAACCAATGAGCAGTTCTTC.

This clonotype was seen only a few times. This chain connects TRBV6-1 to TRBJ1-2; D is perhaps TRBD1 (5 bases). Looked up from germline, CDR1 is MNHNS and CDR2 is SASEGT. The CDR3 is 17 amino acids. V shed 3 bases and J shed 3 bases, with 20 bases lying between them. This CDR3 reads CASSDQGMARAYYGYTF. CDR3 nucleotide sequence: TGTGCCAGCAGTGACCAGGGCATGGCAAGGGCCTACTATGGCTACACCTTC.

The chain couples TRBV20-1 to TRBJ2-5; D possibly uses TRBD1 or TRBD2 (5 bases each). This CDR3 region has 13 residues. The germline V gene encodes CDR1 DFQATT and CDR2 SNEGSKA (reference sequence). Trimming stripped 5 bases from V and 3 bases from J, with 13 bases between. The chain's CDR3 is CSAEGDSEETQYF. Here the CDR3 DNA reads TGCAGTGCTGAGGGTGACAGTGAAGAGACCCAGTACTTC.

The chain combines TRBV7-8 with TRBJ2-1; 14 nucleotides align to TRBD2. After removal of 2 bases from V and 9 bases from J, the junction contained 15 bases not matched to a gene. The germline gives CDR1 SGHVS, CDR2 FQNEAQ. This CDR3 comprises 19 residues. This CDR3 reads CASSLLQGLAGAKGVEQFF. The CDR3, as DNA: TGTGCCAGCAGCTTACTTCAGGGACTAGCGGGAGCGAAGGGTGTTGAGCAGTTCTTC.

This chain links TRBV5-1 with TRBJ1-1; D remains unclear. The CDR3 extends over 14 amino acids. Deletions cut 0 bases from V and 3 bases from J, with 9 bases between. Germline CDR1 reads SGHRS; CDR2 reads YFSETQ. DNA for the CDR3: TGCGCCAGCAGCTTGGGTTGGTTGGACACTGAAGCTTTCTTT. Amino acids: CASSLGWLDTEAFF.

There are many counts of this clonotype. This sequence joins TRBV5-1 and TRBJ2-7, with no clear D. Germline-derived CDR1 and CDR2 are SGHRS and YFSETQ. V was shortened by 0 bases and J by 0 bases, with 7 bases between the two germline ends. This CDR3 has 14 amino acids. The CDR3 DNA follows: TGCGCCAGCAGCTTGGATGGGAACTCCTACGAGCAGTACTTC. It is translated as CASSLDGNSYEQYF.

This clonotype occurred many times. The chain links TRBV6-1 to TRBJ2-1, with 12 bases lining up with TRBD2. Germline V gene lookup returns CDR1 MNHNS and CDR2 SASEGT. This CDR3 comprises 17 residues. V gave up 5 bases and J gave up 9 bases; unmatched junction bases: 14. The CDR3 nucleotides are TGTGCCAGCAGTCCGAGTAGTTCTAGCGGGGGGGCGGTTGAGCAGTTCTTC. Its protein product is CASSPSSSSGGAVEQFF.